Shown below are 5 T cell receptor beta chains from a single sample sequenced in a study of HIV-infected patients and healthy controls. TCRdb ran MiXCR on the 5' RACE reads and lists one entry per CDR3 protein. The data hold 60,000 to 75,000 distinct CDR3 sequences, with less than 20% observed a single time. The sequenced sample consisted of CD4+ T cells from blood. The source of these receptors is a human donor in good health.

This clonotype was counted only a few times. The V gene is TRBV12-3 or TRBV12-4, the J gene TRBJ2-7; D remains ambiguous. CDR3 size: 12 residues. Trimming pared 3 bases from V and 3 bases from J, leaving 6 bases between. This CDR3 is CASSFLNYEQYF. CDR3 DNA: TGTGCCAGCAGTTTTCTAAACTACGAGCAGTACTTC.

This clonotype was detected ten times or more. The chain's CDR3 is CASSFERRERNIQYF. CDR3 DNA sequence: TGTGCCAGCAGCTTCGAACGCAGGGAGAGAAACATTCAGTACTTC. The chain employs TRBV11-1 and TRBJ2-4, with D perhaps TRBD1 or TRBD2 (5 bases each). Trimming left V 3 bases short and J 6 bases short, with 15 bases between. Germline assignment: CDR1 SGHAT and CDR2 FQDESV (reference sequence). The CDR3 has 15 amino acids.

The chain is built from TRBV19 and TRBJ1-1; D is undetermined. Trimming pared 5 bases from V and 0 bases from J, leaving 7 bases between. Germline loops: CDR1 LNHDA, CDR2 SQIVND (reference sequence). The length of the CDR3 is 13 residues. CDR3 protein: CASSSYMNTEAFF. The CDR3 nucleotides are TGTGCCAGTAGTTCGTACATGAACACTGAAGCTTTCTTT.

This clonotype has more than one count but fewer than ten. This chain links TRBV29-1 with TRBJ2-1, with 7 bases fitting TRBD2. The V and J ends lost 2 bases and 8 bases, in that order; junction bases with no gene match: 12. The CDR3 consists of 15 residues. Germline V gives CDR1 SQVTM, CDR2 ANQGSEA. The CDR3 DNA reads as TGCAGCGTTGAAAGTGGGAGGGTTTTGGCGGATGAGCAGTTCTTC. Encoded protein: CSVESGRVLADEQFF.

The rearrangement links TRBV18 to TRBJ2-3; D gene ambiguous. Germline-derived CDR1 and CDR2 are KGHSH and LQKENI. V lost 4 bases and J lost 2, with 22 bases in between. The CDR3 extends over 18 amino acids. The CDR3 coding sequence is TGTGCCAGCTCACAAACCACAACGTCGCCGACTTTCACAGATACGCAGTATTTT. This translates into CASSQTTTSPTFTDTQYF.